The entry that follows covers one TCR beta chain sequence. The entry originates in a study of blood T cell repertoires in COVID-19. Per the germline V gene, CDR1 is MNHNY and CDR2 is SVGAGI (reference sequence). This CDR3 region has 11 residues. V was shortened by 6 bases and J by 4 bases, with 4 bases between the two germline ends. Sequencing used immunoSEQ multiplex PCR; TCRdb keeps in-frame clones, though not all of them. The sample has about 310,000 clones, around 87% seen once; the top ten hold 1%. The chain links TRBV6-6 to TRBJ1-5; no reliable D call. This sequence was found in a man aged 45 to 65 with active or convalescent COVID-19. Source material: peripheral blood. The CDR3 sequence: CASSRNQPQHF. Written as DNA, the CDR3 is TGTGCCAGCAGCCGTAATCAGCCCCAGCATTTT.